This T cell receptor (beta chain) was sequenced in a study of cytomegalovirus exposure and HLA in healthy donors. Germline CDR1 and CDR2: MDHEN and SYDVKM. CDR3 length: 14 amino acids. Trimming removed 7 bases at V and 2 bases at J, with 13 bases between. It was with 60 Vbeta and 13 Jbeta primers that the PCR ran. Profiled with immunoSEQ multiplex PCR; TCRdb holds only in-frame clones, not every one. This table holds around 190,000 clones, almost 85% found once. Comment on this clone: No antigen is known for it.

Broader study findings: Previously analyzed data showed that most TCR beta V segments were productive at a frequency of about 87% or about 30%. Rare sequences made up most TCRs, while some public TCRs were found in many donors.

The donors, nominally healthy at sampling, likely had unrecorded immune exposures. The source of this sequence is a woman aged 50 to 65 in good health and CMV-seronegative. The chain links TRBV28 to TRBJ2-3; no reliable D call. What was sequenced was PBMCs. For the CDR3, the DNA is TGTGCCAGCAACAGACCCTTTCCCACAGATACGCAGTATTTT. Translated, it gives CASNRPFPTDTQYF.